The next 29 T cell receptor beta chains were all read from a single sample in a study of cytomegalovirus exposure and HLA in healthy donors. The PCR made use of 60 Vbeta and 13 Jbeta primers. Clones were sequenced by immunoSEQ multiplex PCR, and TCRdb holds only the in-frame ones, with some missing. Of over 100,000 clones listed, over 60% are singletons. Sequencing used PBMCs. Every receptor here comes from a man aged 30 to 39 in good health and CMV-seropositive.

This chain links TRBV19 with TRBJ1-4, with D hard to call. Trimming shortened V by 9 bases and J by 3 bases, and 17 bases separated the two germline ends. CDR3 length equals 15 residues. Germline V gene data show CDR1 as LNHDA and CDR2 as SQIVND (reference sequence). The CDR3 sequence is CASSSPRRSNEKLFF. In nucleotides, the CDR3 is TGTGCCAGCTCCTCCCCCAGGCGCTCTAATGAAAAACTGTTTTTT.

The J gene is TRBJ1-3, the V gene TRBV28, with TRBD1 matching over 8 bases. The CDR3 has 14 amino acids. Germline CDR1 reads MDHEN; CDR2 reads SYDVKM. V dropped 4 bases and J dropped 6; count of bases not matched to a gene: 5. The DNA for the CDR3 is TGTGCCAGCAGTTCAGGACAGGGAGAAAACACCATATATTTT. Translating gives CASSSGQGENTIYF.

This clone has only a few counts. The V gene is TRBV7-2, the J gene TRBJ1-2; 10 nucleotides match TRBD1. With V trimmed by 5 bases and J by 8 bases, 11 bases remained unmatched. The CDR3 has 15 amino acids. Germline loops: CDR1 SGHTA, CDR2 FQGNSA. CDR3 sequence: CASSLEGQGYGGYTF. In DNA, the CDR3 is TGTGCCAGCAGCCTCGAGGGACAGGGGTATGGGGGCTACACCTTC.

The gene calls are TRBV7-2 and TRBJ2-2; D ambiguous. V lost 2 bases to trimming and J lost 6 bases, with 10 bases between them. CDR3 length: 14 residues. The germline V gene encodes CDR1 SGHTA and CDR2 FQGNSA. The CDR3 nucleotides read TGTGCCAGCAGCTTAATGCTGGGCCCCGGGGAGCTGTTTTTT. Translated, it gives CASSLMLGPGELFF.

This clone was observed a single time. V gene TRBV28 combines with J gene TRBJ1-1, with 8 bases fitting TRBD1. Trimming at V came to 7 bases and at J to 0 bases, leaving 13 bases not matched to a gene. CDR3 size: 17 residues. Germline-derived CDR1 and CDR2 are MDHEN and SYDVKM. CDR3 coding DNA: TGTGCCAGCACCTTAATAACTACAGGGGGTATGAACACTGAAGCTTTCTTT. This codes for CASTLITTGGMNTEAFF.

The J gene is TRBJ2-5, the V gene TRBV2; TRBD1 matches at 7 bases. The germline CDR1 and CDR2 sequences are SNHLY and FYNNEI. The ends lost 9 bases at V and 8 bases at J; junction bases unmatched: 9. The CDR3 loop spans 12 amino acids. The CDR3 DNA is TGTGCCAGGAGGGACAGAGAAAGCACCCAGTACTTC. Encoded protein: CARRDRESTQYF. The variable domain in full, with the rest retrieved from reference TRBV2 and TRBJ2-5, is EPEVTQTPSHQVTQMGQEVILRCVPISNHLYFYWYRQILGQKVEFLVSFYNNEISEKSEIFDDQFSVERPDGSNFTLKIRSTKLEDSAMYFCARRDRESTQYFGPGTRLLVL.

The rearrangement uses TRBV7-2 and TRBJ1-1; 9 bases map to TRBD1. The CDR3 length is 16 residues. Germline V lookup: CDR1 SGHTA, CDR2 FQGNSA. V lost 0 bases, J lost 11 bases, and 13 bases stayed unmatched. The CDR3 DNA reads as TGTGCCAGCAGCTTAGCACCGGGACAGGGCGGTGGGGGCGCTTTCTTT. Its translation: CASSLAPGQGGGGAFF.

The rearrangement links TRBV5-1 to TRBJ2-3; TRBD2 matches 9 bases. The V and J ends lost 4 bases and 1 base, in that order; junction bases with no gene match: 4. CDR1 and CDR2 (germline): SGHRS, YFSETQ. The CDR3 covers 15 residues. The CDR3 DNA sequence: TGCGCCAGCAGCCCCCAGCGGGGGGGCACAGATACGCAGTATTTT. Its protein product is CASSPQRGGTDTQYF.

The rearrangement joins TRBV9 to TRBJ1-1; perhaps TRBD1 as D (5 bases). The germline CDR1 and CDR2 sequences are SGDLS and YYNGEE. CDR3 length equals 13 residues. V lost 0 bases and J lost 4, with 7 bases in between. For the CDR3, the DNA is TGTGCCAGCAGCGTAGGCGGGGCCACTGAAGCTTTCTTT. Protein product: CASSVGGATEAFF.

This clone has just one count. The V and J genes are TRBV30 and TRBJ1-4; 10 bases are shared with TRBD1. This CDR3 comprises 16 residues. V trimming: 1 base; J trimming: 8 bases; junction bases outside the gene matches: 10. Germline V CDR1 and CDR2: GTSNPN, SVGIG (reference sequence). This CDR3 reads CAWSDYPGQGNEKLFF. The CDR3 coding sequence is TGTGCCTGGAGTGACTACCCGGGACAGGGGAACGAAAAACTGTTTTTT.

This clone was detected ten times or more. The chain is built from TRBV6-6 and TRBJ2-1; TRBD1 matches 9 bases. The CDR3 totals 14 residues. CDR1 MNHNY and CDR2 SVGAGI come from the germline V gene (reference sequence). Germline trimming cut 7 bases from V and 7 bases from J; bases unmatched to any gene: 8. CDR3 sequence reads: CASNTGGKGNEQFF. CDR3 in DNA: TGTGCCAGCAACACAGGGGGCAAGGGGAATGAGCAGTTCTTC.

This clone has only a few counts. V is TRBV6-5 and J is TRBJ1-2; 9 bases align to TRBD1. The length of the CDR3 is 14 residues. The germline CDR1 and CDR2 sequences are MNHEY and SVGAGI. V gave up 5 bases and J gave up 6 bases; unmatched junction bases: 7. In DNA form, the CDR3 reads TGTGCCAGCAGTCGGGACAGGGAGCGCCATGGCTACACCTTC. Translation gives CASSRDRERHGYTF.

The V call is TRBV4-2, the J call TRBJ1-2, with D unclear. The CDR3 totals 13 residues. Trimming shortened V by 1 base and J by 3 bases, and 6 bases separated the two germline ends. Looked up from germline, CDR1 is LGHNA and CDR2 is YNFKEQ. The CDR3 sequence: CASSQVGDYGYTF. CDR3 coding DNA: TGTGCCAGCAGCCAAGTGGGCGACTATGGCTACACCTTC.

The chain links TRBV2 to TRBJ1-4; 8 nucleotides match TRBD1. The CDR3 extends over 15 amino acids. V lost 6 bases and J lost 4; bases outside the gene matches: 7. Germline lookup yields CDR1 SNHLY and CDR2 FYNNEI. CDR3 nucleotides: TGTGCCAGCAGCCTTAGGACAGGGCTTAATGAAAAACTGTTTTTT. Its protein is CASSLRTGLNEKLFF.

The chain employs TRBV29-1 and TRBJ1-6; the D gene is possibly TRBD1 (5 bases). This CDR3 region has 13 residues. Germline loops: CDR1 SQVTM, CDR2 ANQGSEA. Trimming pared 6 bases from V and 7 bases from J, leaving 13 bases between. The CDR3 here is CSVTQGGNSPLHF. The CDR3 DNA is TGCAGCGTAACCCAGGGTGGCAATTCACCCCTCCACTTT.

V usage is TRBV5-1 and J usage is TRBJ1-3; weak D call: TRBD1 (5 bases). Trimming took 7 bases from V and 1 from J, leaving 30 bases between them. CDR1 and CDR2 (germline): SGHRS, YFSETQ. The CDR3 is 20 amino acids. The CDR3 loop is CASRERVAGKIGESGNTIYF. In nucleotides, the CDR3 is TGCGCCAGCCGAGAAAGGGTCGCAGGGAAGATAGGTGAATCTGGAAACACCATATATTTT. Full variable domain (rest looked up from reference TRBV5-1 and TRBJ1-3): KAGVTQTPRYLIKTRGQQVTLSCSPISGHRSVSWYQQTPGQGLQFLFEYFSETQRNKGNFPGRFSGRQFSNSRSEMNVSTLELGDSALYLCASRERVAGKIGESGNTIYFGEGSWLTVV.

The chain links TRBV6-5 to TRBJ2-7; D is perhaps TRBD1 (6 bases). Germline CDR1 is MNHEY and CDR2 is SVGAGI. Between the trimmed V and J ends, which lost 2 bases and 2 bases, there was a span of 13 bases. The CDR3 runs to 15 residues. The CDR3 coding sequence is TGTGCCAGCAGTTACACAGGGACCTCCCCCTACGAGCAGTACTTC. Protein product: CASSYTGTSPYEQYF.

V gene TRBV28 combines with J gene TRBJ1-2, with D unclear. The CDR3 contains 13 residues. The ends were cut back, 3 bases at V and 4 bases at J, with 9 bases in the middle. Germline-derived CDR1 and CDR2 are MDHEN and SYDVKM. Here the CDR3 reads CASSFAGSYGYTF. The CDR3 nucleotides are TGTGCCAGCAGTTTCGCGGGCTCCTATGGCTACACCTTC.

This chain connects TRBV6-6 to TRBJ1-2, with 7 bases identical to TRBD1. The CDR3 spans 16 residues. The V segment lost 2 bases and the J segment 8 bases; nucleotides outside the gene matches: 14. Looked up from germline, CDR1 is MNHNY and CDR2 is SVGAGI (reference sequence). The CDR3 spells CASSYVAIPGTEGYTF. CDR3 coding DNA: TGTGCCAGCAGTTACGTGGCCATACCCGGGACAGAGGGCTACACCTTC.

V gene TRBV4-3 combines with J gene TRBJ1-6; no clear D. Trimming took off 0 bases at V and 7 bases at J, with 13 bases between the two ends. Germline V gene sequence: CDR1 LGHNA, CDR2 YSLEER. This CDR3 is 16 amino acids long. The CDR3 sequence is CASSQELIRQNSPLHF. As DNA, the CDR3 is TGCGCCAGCAGCCAAGAACTCATCAGGCAAAATTCACCCCTCCACTTT.

This chain links TRBV5-1 with TRBJ1-1; 9 bases fit TRBD1. This CDR3 is 17 amino acids long. V lost 0 bases, J lost 1 base, and 7 bases stayed unmatched. Germline CDR1 reads SGHRS; CDR2 reads YFSETQ. The CDR3 DNA is TGCGCCAGCAGCTTGGATGGACAGGGGCGACGGAACACTGAAGCTTTCTTT. Translation: CASSLDGQGRRNTEAFF. Using reference TRBV5-1 and TRBJ1-1 for the parts outside the CDR3, the full variable domain is KAGVTQTPRYLIKTRGQQVTLSCSPISGHRSVSWYQQTPGQGLQFLFEYFSETQRNKGNFPGRFSGRQFSNSRSEMNVSTLELGDSALYLCASSLDGQGRRNTEAFFGQGTRLTVV.

V is TRBV5-4 and J is TRBJ2-7, with 9 bases matching TRBD1. This CDR3 region has 14 residues. V lost 8 bases and J lost 3; bases outside the gene matches: 9. Germline V gene sequence: CDR1 SGHNT, CDR2 YYREEE (reference sequence). The CDR3 DNA reads as TGTGCCAGAAACCCGGGACAGGGTTTCTACGAGCAGTACTTC. Its translation: CARNPGQGFYEQYF.

The chain joins TRBV4-2 to TRBJ1-4; D unresolved. Trimming left V 0 bases short and J 6 bases short, with 8 bases between. The CDR3 runs to 14 residues. CDR1 and CDR2 from the germline V gene are LGHNA and YNFKEQ. The CDR3 region has the DNA TGTGCCAGCAGCCAAGATTTGGCGGATGAAAAACTGTTTTTT. Translating gives CASSQDLADEKLFF.

The gene calls are TRBV7-2 and TRBJ2-5; 10 nucleotides match TRBD2. The V and J ends lost 5 bases and 5 bases, in that order; junction bases with no gene match: 11. The germline gives CDR1 SGHTA, CDR2 FQGNSA. This CDR3 is built from 16 residues. CDR3 DNA: TGTGCCAGCAGCCCAAACCCTAGCGGGGGACCGGAGACCCAGTACTTC. Amino acids: CASSPNPSGGPETQYF.

The chain is built from TRBV7-3 and TRBJ2-3; 9 bases map to TRBD2. Germline trimming cut 2 bases from V and 1 base from J; bases unmatched to any gene: 4. CDR1 and CDR2 from the germline V gene are SGHTA and FQGTGA. This CDR3 contains 16 residues. Here the CDR3 reads CASSLGVAGGTDTQYF. The DNA of the CDR3 is TGTGCCAGCAGCTTAGGCGTAGCGGGGGGCACAGATACGCAGTATTTT.

This clone was observed a handful of times. DNA of the CDR3: TGTGCCAGCAGTGGCAGGGGCCAGAGCTCACCCCTCCACTTT. It yields the protein CASSGRGQSSPLHF. The V call is TRBV6-1, the J call TRBJ1-6; a possible D gene is TRBD1 (6 bases). The CDR3 length is 14 residues. Trimming stripped 4 bases from V and 10 bases from J, with 14 bases between. The germline CDR1 and CDR2 sequences are MNHNS and SASEGT.

The chain joins TRBV30 to TRBJ1-1; 10 nucleotides match TRBD1. CDR3 length: 13 residues. J lost 5 bases, V lost 3 bases, and 3 bases had no gene match. The germline gives CDR1 GTSNPN, CDR2 SVGIG (reference sequence). The CDR3 DNA follows: TGTGCCTGGAGCGTGGGACAGGGGACTGAAGCTTTCTTT. This translates into CAWSVGQGTEAFF.

This chain's CDR3 is CASSYVQGENTQYF. CDR3 coding DNA: TGTGCCAGCAGTTACGTCCAGGGCGAGAATACGCAGTATTTT. The chain joins TRBV6-6 to TRBJ2-3, with D perhaps matching TRBD1 (5 bases). Germline CDR1 is MNHNY and CDR2 is SVGAGI (reference sequence). The CDR3 has 14 amino acids. The ends were cut back, 2 bases at V and 7 bases at J, with 13 bases in the middle.

The chain couples TRBV7-6 to TRBJ2-7, with TRBD1 as a possible D gene (6 bases). CDR3 size: 14 residues. Germline values: CDR1 SGHVS, CDR2 FNYEAQ. The V end was cut by 3 bases, the J end by 1 base, with 10 bases between. The CDR3 DNA is TGTGCCAGCAGCTTCGGGACAAATTCCTACGAGCAGTACTTC. As protein: CASSFGTNSYEQYF.